A few counts support the clone carrying this T cell receptor beta chain. Its antigen is undetermined. One heparinised blood draw, averaging about 116 mL, came from each donor. The authors sorted CD4+ naive, central memory, regulatory and stem cell-like memory cells via CD45RO/CCR7/CD25/CD127/CD95/CD27. Trimming left V 3 bases short and J 7 bases short, with 19 bases between. Germline V CDR1 and CDR2: GTSNPN, SVGIG (reference sequence). The CDR3 is 14 residues long. The sample comes from a study of beta chain features in type 1 diabetes. Study findings and constraints: Among patients, naive, central memory and Treg TCRB repertoires appeared more similar than among healthy donors.

Expressed TCRB transcripts were sequenced because the entire RNA isolate underwent reverse transcription. Assay: immunoSEQ multiplex PCR; the TCRdb copy retains only in-frame clones and omits some. The repertoire holds 400,000 to 600,000 clones, with 25% to 35% as singletons. The V and J genes are TRBV30 and TRBJ2-7; D is tentatively TRBD1 or TRBD2 (6 bases each). The sequence came from a man younger than 35 in good health. The sequencing input was naive CD4+ T cells from blood. CDR3 DNA: TGTGCCTGGAGCGACGGACTGGGGGCGGGAGAGCAGTACTTC. This sequence encodes CAWSDGLGAGEQYF. The full variable domain, rest sourced from reference TRBV30 and TRBJ2-7, is SQTIHQWPATLVQPVGSPLSLECTVEGTSNPNLYWYRQAAGRGLQLLFYSVGIGQISSEVPQNLSASRPQDRQFILSSKKLLLSDSGFYLCAWSDGLGAGEQYFGPGTRLTVT.